This T cell receptor (beta chain) originates from a study of blood T cell repertoires in COVID-19. Study details: The samples span acute and convalescent COVID-19 from the United States, Italy and Spain.

This clone was observed once. As handled by the study authors: Estimated nucleated cell counts came from reference gene primer amplification. Some clones are missing from TCRdb's copy, which holds only in-frame ones; the method was immunoSEQ multiplex PCR. D and trimming come from the DNA, and the V and J calls and clone size come from that table. The sample has about 77,000 clones; 90% are singletons. Specimen: peripheral blood. The sequence was collected from a woman older than 75 with active or convalescent COVID-19.

The CDR3 loop reads CASSFAGQNNQPQHF. For the CDR3, the DNA is TGTGCCAGCAGCTTCGCCGGACAGAACAATCAGCCCCAGCATTTT. J is TRBJ1-5 and V is TRBV5-5; TRBD1 might be the D (6 bases). Germline-derived CDR1 and CDR2 are SGHKS and YYEKEE (reference sequence). V lost 2 bases and J lost 3, with 12 bases in between. This CDR3 has 15 amino acids.